A selection of T cell receptor beta chains follows, all from one sample in a study of shared T cell receptors in the human thymus. Assay used: immunoSEQ multiplex PCR; TCRdb lists only in-frame clones, some missing. The sample has hundreds of thousands of clones, around 87% seen once; the top ten hold roughly 0.0086%. The sample also formed part of further work on human thymus T cells.

The source material was thymocytes. All receptors derive from a boy in the first two years of life with a congenital heart defect. The CDR3 runs from the conserved cysteine through the conserved F or W. D genes are given only for firm matches. Expanded clones are given a class, and other clones once, few, many or no size at all.

v_call: TRBV5-6; j_call: TRBJ2-5; d_call: -; clone_size: -; cdr3_aa: CASSLDGSDPLVGETQYF; cdr3_nt: TGTGCCAGCAGCTTGGATGGTAGCGACCCCCTAGTAGGAGAGACCCAGTACTTC
v_call: TRBV27; j_call: TRBJ2-3; d_call: TRBD2; clone_size: -; cdr3_aa: CASSNTLPLAGGRDTQYF; cdr3_nt: TGTGCCAGCAGCAACACGCTCCCACTAGCGGGGGGGCGCGATACGCAGTATTTT
v_call: TRBV6-5; j_call: TRBJ2-5; d_call: -; clone_size: -; cdr3_aa: CATSPRGVVVTQYF; cdr3_nt: TGTGCCACCTCCCCCAGGGGGGTAGTAGTGACCCAGTACTTC
v_call: TRBV28; j_call: TRBJ2-1; d_call: -; clone_size: -; cdr3_aa: CASRDPVTGTQDNEQFF; cdr3_nt: TGTGCCAGCAGGGACCCCGTTACAGGGACGCAAGACAATGAGCAGTTCTTC
v_call: TRBV13; j_call: TRBJ2-3; d_call: TRBD2; clone_size: -; cdr3_aa: CASSPHRLAHTDTQYF; cdr3_nt: TGTGCCAGCAGCCCCCACAGACTAGCCCACACAGATACGCAGTATTTT
v_call: TRBV28; j_call: TRBJ2-7; d_call: -; clone_size: -; cdr3_aa: CASSQLAISSLAPYEQYF; cdr3_nt: TGTGCCAGCAGTCAACTAGCTATATCTTCCTTAGCCCCCTACGAGCAGTACTTC
v_call: TRBV4-1; j_call: TRBJ2-7; d_call: TRBD2; clone_size: -; cdr3_aa: CASSHPPGLAGVSEQYF; cdr3_nt: TGCGCCAGCAGCCACCCTCCGGGACTAGCGGGCGTCTCCGAGCAGTACTTC
v_call: TRBV15; j_call: TRBJ1-1; d_call: TRBD1; clone_size: -; cdr3_aa: CATSRTTGAAFF; cdr3_nt: TGTGCCACCAGCAGAACCACAGGGGCAGCTTTCTTT
v_call: TRBV11-2; j_call: TRBJ1-2; d_call: TRBD1; clone_size: -; cdr3_aa: CASSFYIGTGGGYGYTF; cdr3_nt: TGTGCCAGCAGCTTTTATATTGGGACAGGGGGCGGCTATGGCTACACCTTC
v_call: TRBV5-1; j_call: TRBJ1-3; d_call: TRBD1; clone_size: -; cdr3_aa: CASSWGQPGQGDGNTIYF; cdr3_nt: TGCGCCAGCAGCTGGGGACAACCGGGACAGGGAGATGGAAACACCATATATTTT
v_call: TRBV28; j_call: TRBJ2-5; d_call: TRBD2; clone_size: -; cdr3_aa: CASSFASGTPRETQYF; cdr3_nt: TGTGCCAGCAGTTTTGCTAGCGGGACGCCACGGGAGACCCAGTACTTC
v_call: TRBV6-5; j_call: TRBJ1-1; d_call: -; clone_size: -; cdr3_aa: CASSYSSVSPNTEAFF; cdr3_nt: TGTGCCAGCAGTTACTCGAGCGTCAGCCCAAACACTGAAGCTTTCTTT
v_call: TRBV4-3; j_call: TRBJ2-2; d_call: -; clone_size: -; cdr3_aa: CASSQDPVTELNTGELFF; cdr3_nt: TGCGCCAGCAGCCAAGATCCCGTGACAGAACTAAACACCGGGGAGCTGTTTTTT
v_call: TRBV2; j_call: TRBJ2-5; d_call: TRBD2; clone_size: once; cdr3_aa: CASSPGTSGPGAQYF; cdr3_nt: TGTGCCAGCAGCCCCGGGACTAGCGGCCCCGGGGCCCAGTACTTC
v_call: TRBV5-1; j_call: TRBJ2-4; d_call: TRBD2; clone_size: -; cdr3_aa: CASSLAGGRAEQKNIQYF; cdr3_nt: TGCGCCAGCAGCTTGGCGGGGGGACGGGCCGAACAAAAAAACATTCAGTACTTC
v_call: TRBV10-2; j_call: TRBJ1-5; d_call: TRBD1; clone_size: -; cdr3_aa: CASRSGDSLNQPQHF; cdr3_nt: TGCGCCAGCCGATCCGGGGACAGCCTAAATCAGCCCCAGCATTTT
v_call: TRBV29-1; j_call: TRBJ2-3; d_call: -; clone_size: -; cdr3_aa: CSVELWGPGTQYF; cdr3_nt: TGCAGCGTTGAACTCTGGGGCCCGGGTACGCAGTATTTT
v_call: TRBV6-5; j_call: TRBJ1-2; d_call: -; clone_size: -; cdr3_aa: CASSAADYGYTF; cdr3_nt: TGTGCCAGCAGTGCGGCAGACTATGGCTACACCTTC
v_call: TRBV13; j_call: TRBJ2-6; d_call: -; clone_size: -; cdr3_aa: CASTTPGEAGANVLTF; cdr3_nt: TGTGCCAGCACCACACCCGGGGAGGCCGGGGCCAACGTCCTGACTTTC
v_call: TRBV27; j_call: TRBJ2-1; d_call: TRBD2; clone_size: -; cdr3_aa: CASSTSGGADCNEQFF; cdr3_nt: TGTGCCAGCAGTACTAGCGGGGGGGCAGACTGCAATGAGCAGTTCTTC
v_call: TRBV5-1; j_call: TRBJ1-2; d_call: -; clone_size: -; cdr3_aa: CASSLTPDRQIYGYTF; cdr3_nt: TGCGCCAGCAGCTTGACCCCGGACAGACAGATCTATGGCTACACCTTC
v_call: TRBV7-2; j_call: TRBJ2-7; d_call: TRBD1; clone_size: -; cdr3_aa: CASSSPSQGATFEQYF; cdr3_nt: TGTGCCAGCAGCTCCCCTTCACAGGGGGCAACATTCGAGCAGTACTTC
v_call: TRBV28; j_call: TRBJ1-4; d_call: TRBD1; clone_size: -; cdr3_aa: CASSFQDRLNEKLFF; cdr3_nt: TGTGCCAGCAGTTTCCAGGACAGGCTTAATGAAAAACTGTTTTTT
v_call: TRBV28; j_call: TRBJ1-3; d_call: TRBD1; clone_size: -; cdr3_aa: CASSQGGSGNTIYF; cdr3_nt: TGTGCCAGCAGTCAGGGGGGCTCTGGAAACACCATATATTTT
v_call: TRBV5-6; j_call: TRBJ2-5; d_call: -; clone_size: -; cdr3_aa: CASSLDLGGDQETQYF; cdr3_nt: TGTGCCAGCAGCTTGGATCTAGGGGGGGACCAAGAGACCCAGTACTTC